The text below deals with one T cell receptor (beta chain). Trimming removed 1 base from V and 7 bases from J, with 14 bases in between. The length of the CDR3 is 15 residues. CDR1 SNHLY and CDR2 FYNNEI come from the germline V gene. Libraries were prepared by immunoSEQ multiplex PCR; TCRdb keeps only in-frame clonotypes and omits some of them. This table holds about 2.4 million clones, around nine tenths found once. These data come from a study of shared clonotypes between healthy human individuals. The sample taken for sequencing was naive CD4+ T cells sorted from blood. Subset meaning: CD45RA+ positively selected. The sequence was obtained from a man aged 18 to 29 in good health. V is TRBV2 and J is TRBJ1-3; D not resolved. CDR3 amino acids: CASSEEGLLGNTIYF. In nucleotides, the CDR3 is TGTGCCAGCAGTGAAGAGGGCCTTCTTGGGAACACCATATATTTT.